Included here is one T cell receptor beta chain sequence, with context. Its antigen is as yet unknown. CDR1 and CDR2 from the germline V gene are SGHTA and FQGNSA. V shed 1 base and J shed 5 bases, with 12 bases lying between them. The CDR3 totals 14 residues. These data come from a study of T cell clones after liver transplantation. Whole-study context: Tolerant meant at least one year fully off immunosuppression without liver enzymes above twice normal. Regarding the study as a whole: In two subjects, few donor cells limited the measurable donor-reactive repertoire. Small, mixed patient groups and varying post-transplant times limit these conclusions.

The assay was immunoSEQ multiplex PCR, and TCRdb's table has in-frame clones only and misses some. The sample records some 60,000 clones, roughly 70% being singletons. Sample: CD4+ T cells from blood, taken at the approximately 16-month timepoint. V and J are TRBV7-2 and TRBJ2-7; D possibly corresponds to TRBD1 (6 bases). The sequence came from a human patient who received a liver transplant. Some T cells here may be from the graft donor. The chain's CDR3 is CASSLVGRGDEQYF. The CDR3 DNA reads TGTGCCAGCAGCTTAGTCGGCAGGGGCGACGAGCAGTACTTC.